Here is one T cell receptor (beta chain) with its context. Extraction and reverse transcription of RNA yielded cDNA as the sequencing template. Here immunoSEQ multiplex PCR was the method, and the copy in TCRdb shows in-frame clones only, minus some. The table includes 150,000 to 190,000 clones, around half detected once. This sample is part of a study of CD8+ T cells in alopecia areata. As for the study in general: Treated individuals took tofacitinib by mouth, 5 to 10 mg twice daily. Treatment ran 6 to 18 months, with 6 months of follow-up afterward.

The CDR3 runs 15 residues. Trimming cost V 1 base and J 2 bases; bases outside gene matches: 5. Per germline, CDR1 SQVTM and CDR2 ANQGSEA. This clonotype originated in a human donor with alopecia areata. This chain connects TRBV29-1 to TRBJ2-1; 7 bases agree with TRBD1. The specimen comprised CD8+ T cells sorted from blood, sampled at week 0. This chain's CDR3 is CSVEARDRAYNEQFF. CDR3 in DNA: TGCAGCGTTGAAGCTAGGGACAGAGCCTACAATGAGCAGTTCTTC.